One sample yielded the 30 T cell receptor beta chains listed below, sequenced in a study of CXCR3-negative and CXCR3-positive naive CD8 T cells. These receptors lack a known antigen. 5' RACE with UMI labels generated the TRB cDNA libraries. TCRdb reprocessed the 5' RACE reads and reports one entry per CDR3 protein, with no DNA. The sample holds some 85,000 distinct CDR3 sequences. Overall study results and limits: In CXCR3-positive naive cells, the TRB CDR3s were more hydrophobic than in CXCR3-negative naive cells.

The sample consisted of naive CXCR3+ CD8+ T cells from blood. Subset of the sample: CD45RO-CCR7+CD27+CD95- naive CD8+ T cells expressing CXCR3 (TNR3+). The receptors were gathered from a human donor in good health. Some clones in this sample may be carry-over from other donors' samples.

The chain is built from TRBV24-1 and TRBJ2-5; TCRdb's D gene call, TRBD1, goes unchecked for lack of DNA. From germline, CDR1 is KGHDR and CDR2 SFDVKD. The CDR3 sequence is 16 residues long. CDR3 loop: CATSDHLLTGEETQYF.

This chain joins TRBV2 and TRBJ2-1. This CDR3 has 15 amino acids. Germline values: CDR1 SNHLY, CDR2 FYNNEI. This chain's CDR3 is CASSEIEDGHNEQFF.

V usage is TRBV6-6 and J usage is TRBJ2-1. CDR1 is MNHNY, CDR2 SVGAGI, per germline (reference sequence). The length of the CDR3 is 18 residues. CDR3 protein: CASSPIHSRTQLVYEQFF.

This rearrangement joins TRBV27 to TRBJ1-1; lacking DNA, the TRBD1 call made by TCRdb goes unchecked. Germline CDR1 and CDR2: MNHEY and SMNVEV (reference sequence). The CDR3 is 15 residues long. CDR3 amino acids: CASTDRAGSYTEAFF.

This chain links TRBV6-6 with TRBJ2-7. Per germline, CDR1 MNHNY and CDR2 SVGAGI (reference sequence). The CDR3 covers 11 residues. CDR3 amino acids: CASSYDFEQYF.

V and J are TRBV27 and TRBJ1-1. CDR1 and CDR2 (germline): MNHEY, SMNVEV (reference sequence). The CDR3 is 12 residues long. The CDR3 region is CASSLLGAEAFF.

This chain connects TRBV12-3 or TRBV12-4 to TRBJ2-3; no DNA is available, so the TRBD2 call from TCRdb remains unchecked. This CDR3 region has 19 residues. The CDR3 protein is CASSTTRLAGPTVTDTQYF.

The chain combines TRBV6-5 with TRBJ1-5. The CDR3 consists of 15 residues. CDR1 and CDR2 from the germline V gene are MNHEY and SVGAGI. CDR3 sequence: CASSLGEGSNQPQHF.

This chain joins TRBV27 and TRBJ1-1; the D gene TCRdb calls, TRBD1, cannot be checked with no DNA. CDR1 MNHEY and CDR2 SMNVEV come from the germline V gene (reference sequence). The CDR3 contains 14 residues. The chain's CDR3 is CASSWGGPRTEAFF.

This chain connects TRBV9 to TRBJ2-3; without DNA, the TCRdb call of TRBD1 cannot be checked. Germline CDR1 and CDR2: SGDLS and YYNGEE. The CDR3 covers 16 residues. CDR3 in amino acids: CASSVGAGGEKDTQYF.

The V and J genes are TRBV9 and TRBJ2-1; TCRdb proposes TRBD1, but this gene call is untestable without DNA. The CDR3 runs 13 residues. Looked up from germline, CDR1 is SGDLS and CDR2 is YYNGEE. The CDR3 reads CASSIDSYNEQFF.

The CDR3 is CASSPSDGGTDTQYF. The chain uses TRBV6-2 or TRBV6-3 and TRBJ2-3; TCRdb proposes TRBD1, but this gene call is untestable without DNA. This CDR3 region has 15 residues. The germline gives CDR1 MNHEY, CDR2 SVGEGT.

V usage is TRBV28 and J usage is TRBJ1-1; TCRdb lists TRBD1, though no DNA is available to test this call. The V gene's germline CDR1 is MDHEN and CDR2 SYDVKM. The CDR3 runs 14 residues. CDR3 protein: CASTHTGLNTEAFF.

The chain links TRBV4-1 to TRBJ1-5. The CDR3 consists of 17 residues. CDR1 and CDR2 (germline): MGHRA, YSYEKL. This CDR3 reads CASSQEISWGSNQPQHF.

This chain connects TRBV11-2 to TRBJ2-5; checking the TCRdb D call of TRBD1 is not possible without DNA. This CDR3 has 13 residues. Germline V gene lookup returns CDR1 SGHAT and CDR2 FQNNGV. The CDR3 is CASRAQGQETQYF.

CDR3 loop: CASSQDHSGTYEQYF. The chain is built from TRBV4-1 and TRBJ2-7; the D call from TCRdb, TRBD2, cannot be confirmed without DNA. Per the germline V gene, CDR1 is MGHRA and CDR2 is YSYEKL. The CDR3 loop spans 15 amino acids.

The rearrangement uses TRBV28 and TRBJ2-5; with no DNA, the TCRdb D assignment of TRBD2 cannot be verified. Germline loops: CDR1 MDHEN, CDR2 SYDVKM. The CDR3 consists of 14 residues. The CDR3 protein is CASKLAGNQETQYF.

V and J are TRBV4-3 and TRBJ2-3; TCRdb returns TRBD2, unconfirmable since there is no DNA. CDR3 size: 15 residues. From germline, CDR1 is LGHNA and CDR2 YSLEER. CDR3 region: CASSPGLAATDTQYF.

The V gene is TRBV29-1, the J gene TRBJ2-7; TCRdb proposes TRBD1, but this gene call is untestable without DNA. This CDR3 has 11 residues. Germline V CDR1 and CDR2: SQVTM, ANQGSEA. The chain's CDR3 is CSVDSGGDHIF.

The rearrangement joins TRBV9 to TRBJ2-7; as DNA is missing, the TRBD1 call by TCRdb cannot be tested. The germline CDR1 and CDR2 sequences are SGDLS and YYNGEE. CDR3 length equals 12 residues. The CDR3 is CASSVGDNEQYF.

The chain combines TRBV20-1 with TRBJ1-1. The CDR3 has 12 amino acids. Germline lookup yields CDR1 DFQATT and CDR2 SNEGSKA (reference sequence). The CDR3 sequence is CSARPGPAEAFF.

The genes are TRBV20-1 and TRBJ2-7; TCRdb's assignment of TRBD1 cannot be checked, as there is no DNA. The V gene's germline CDR1 is DFQATT and CDR2 SNEGSKA (reference sequence). The CDR3 consists of 15 residues. The chain's CDR3 is CSARAHPRGSYEQYF.

This rearrangement joins TRBV4-2 to TRBJ2-5; the D call from TCRdb, TRBD1, cannot be confirmed without DNA. This CDR3 is 11 amino acids long. Germline V lookup: CDR1 LGHNA, CDR2 YNFKEQ. This chain's CDR3 is CASRGRETQYF.

The V and J genes are TRBV5-5 and TRBJ2-7; TCRdb reports TRBD1, a call that lacks DNA to check it against. The CDR3 runs to 15 residues. From germline, CDR1 is SGHKS and CDR2 YYEKEE (reference sequence). CDR3 sequence reads: CASSPWTGGEYEQYF.

The chain is built from TRBV7-9 and TRBJ2-3. CDR3 length: 14 amino acids. Germline CDR1 is SEHNR and CDR2 is FQNEAQ (reference sequence). This CDR3 reads CASSLSGRTDTQYF.

This chain uses TRBV29-1 with TRBJ2-5; TCRdb gives TRBD2 as the D gene, but with no DNA this cannot be confirmed. The germline CDR1 and CDR2 sequences are SQVTM and ANQGSEA. The CDR3 length is 17 residues. The CDR3 sequence is CSVEDPGLAGELRTQYF.

V gene TRBV6-2 or TRBV6-3 combines with J gene TRBJ2-5; lacking DNA, the TRBD2 call made by TCRdb goes unchecked. From germline, CDR1 is MNHEY and CDR2 SVGEGT. The CDR3 sequence is 16 residues long. CDR3: CASSYIGLAGEETQYF.

The chain combines TRBV29-1 with TRBJ1-1; as DNA is missing, the TRBD1 call by TCRdb cannot be tested. CDR1 SQVTM and CDR2 ANQGSEA come from the germline V gene. The CDR3 spans 16 residues. The CDR3 spells CSVVGTGEYLNTEAFF. The full variable domain, completed using reference TRBV29-1 and TRBJ1-1, is SAVISQKPSRDICQRGTSLTIQCQVDSQVTMMFWYRQQPGQSLTLIATANQGSEATYESGFVIDKFPISRPNLTFSTLTVSNMSPEDSSIYLCSVVGTGEYLNTEAFFGQGTRLTVV.

This CDR3 is CSVEGPRSYEQYF. The rearrangement links TRBV20-1 to TRBJ2-7. Germline-derived CDR1 and CDR2 are DFQATT and SNEGSKA (reference sequence). This CDR3 is 13 amino acids long.

V usage is TRBV4-2 and J usage is TRBJ2-1; no DNA is available, so the TRBD2 call from TCRdb remains unchecked. CDR1 and CDR2 (germline): LGHNA, YNFKEQ. This CDR3 comprises 15 residues. CDR3 protein: CASSPGGPFYNEQFF.